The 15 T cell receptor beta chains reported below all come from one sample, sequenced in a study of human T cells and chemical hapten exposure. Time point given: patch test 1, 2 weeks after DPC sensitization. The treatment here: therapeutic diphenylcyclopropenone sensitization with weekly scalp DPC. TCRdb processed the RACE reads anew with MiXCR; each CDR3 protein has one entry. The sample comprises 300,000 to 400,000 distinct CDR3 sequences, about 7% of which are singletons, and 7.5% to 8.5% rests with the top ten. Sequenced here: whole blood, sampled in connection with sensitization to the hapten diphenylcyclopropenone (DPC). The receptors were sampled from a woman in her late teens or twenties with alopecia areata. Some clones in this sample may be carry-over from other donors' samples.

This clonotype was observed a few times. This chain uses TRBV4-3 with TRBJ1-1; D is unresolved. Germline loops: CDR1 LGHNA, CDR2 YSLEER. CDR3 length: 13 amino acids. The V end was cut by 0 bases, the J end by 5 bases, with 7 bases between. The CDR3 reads CASSQEPRTEAFF. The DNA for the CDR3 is TGCGCCAGCAGCCAAGAACCGAGGACTGAAGCTTTCTTT.

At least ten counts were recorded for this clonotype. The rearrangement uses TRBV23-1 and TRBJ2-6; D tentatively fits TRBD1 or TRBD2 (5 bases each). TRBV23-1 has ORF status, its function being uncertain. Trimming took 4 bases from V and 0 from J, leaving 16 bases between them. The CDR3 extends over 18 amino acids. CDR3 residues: CASSLTGTPSSGANVLTF. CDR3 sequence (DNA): TGCGCCAGCAGTCTCACCGGGACCCCCAGCTCTGGGGCCAACGTCCTGACTTTC.

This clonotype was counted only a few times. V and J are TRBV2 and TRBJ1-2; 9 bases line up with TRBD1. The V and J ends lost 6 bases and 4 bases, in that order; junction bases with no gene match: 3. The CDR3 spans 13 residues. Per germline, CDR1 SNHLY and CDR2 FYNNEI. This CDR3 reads CASRGTGSYGYTF. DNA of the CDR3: TGTGCCAGCAGAGGGACAGGGAGCTATGGCTACACCTTC.

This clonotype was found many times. Here the CDR3 reads CASRSTISTTEAFF. The CDR3 region has the DNA TGTGCCAGCAGATCGACAATATCCACCACTGAAGCTTTCTTT. V and J are TRBV6-5 and TRBJ1-1; no clear D. The CDR3 sequence is 14 residues long. The germline V gene has CDR1 MNHEY and CDR2 SVGAGI. V lost 6 bases and J lost 4, with 15 bases in between.

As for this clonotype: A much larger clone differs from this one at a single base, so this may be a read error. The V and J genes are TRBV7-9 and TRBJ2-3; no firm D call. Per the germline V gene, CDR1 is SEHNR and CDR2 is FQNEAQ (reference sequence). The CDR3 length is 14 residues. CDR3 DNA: TGTGCCAGCAGCTTACCTGGCGGCCCAGATACGCAGTTTTTT. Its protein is CASSLPGGPDTQFF.

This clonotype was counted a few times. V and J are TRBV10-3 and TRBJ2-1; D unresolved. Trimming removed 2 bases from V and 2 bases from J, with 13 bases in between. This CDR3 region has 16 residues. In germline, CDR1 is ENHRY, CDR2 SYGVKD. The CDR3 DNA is TGTGCCATCAGTGAGGGTCCTGCGGCTACCTACAATGAGCAGTTCTTC. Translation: CAISEGPAATYNEQFF.

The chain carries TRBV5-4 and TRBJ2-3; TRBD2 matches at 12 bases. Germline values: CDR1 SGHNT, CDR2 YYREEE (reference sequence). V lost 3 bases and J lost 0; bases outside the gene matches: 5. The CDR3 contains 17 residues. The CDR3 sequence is CASSSRTSGTSTDTQYF. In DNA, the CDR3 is TGTGCCAGCAGCTCCCGGACTAGCGGGACTAGCACAGATACGCAGTATTTT.

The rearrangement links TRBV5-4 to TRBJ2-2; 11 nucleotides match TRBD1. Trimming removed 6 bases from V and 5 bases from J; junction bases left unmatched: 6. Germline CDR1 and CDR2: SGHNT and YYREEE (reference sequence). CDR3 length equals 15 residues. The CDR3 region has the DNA TGTGCCAGCACTAATTGGGACAGGGGGACCGGGGAGCTGTTTTTT. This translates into CASTNWDRGTGELFF.

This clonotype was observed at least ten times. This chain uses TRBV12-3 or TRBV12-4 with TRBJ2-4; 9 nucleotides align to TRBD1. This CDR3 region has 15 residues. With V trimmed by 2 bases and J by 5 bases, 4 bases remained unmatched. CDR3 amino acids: CASSLWGQGENIQYF. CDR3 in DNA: TGTGCCAGCAGTTTATGGGGACAGGGAGAAAACATTCAGTACTTC.

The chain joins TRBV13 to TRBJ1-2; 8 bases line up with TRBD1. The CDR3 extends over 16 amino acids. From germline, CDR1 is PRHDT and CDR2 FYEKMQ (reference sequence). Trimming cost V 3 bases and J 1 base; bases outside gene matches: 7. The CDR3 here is CASSLGTGEFNYGYTF. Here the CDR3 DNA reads TGTGCCAGCAGCTTGGGGACAGGAGAATTTAACTATGGCTACACCTTC.

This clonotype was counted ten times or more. Here the CDR3 DNA reads TGTGCCAGCAGCCGCCCACAAGGGGGTAGAGAAGAGACCCAGTACTTC. The encoded protein is CASSRPQGGREETQYF. This chain uses TRBV5-4 with TRBJ2-5; tentatively, D is TRBD1 (6 bases). This CDR3 is 16 amino acids long. Trimming removed 4 bases at V and 3 bases at J, with 19 bases between. Germline V lookup: CDR1 SGHNT, CDR2 YYREEE (reference sequence).

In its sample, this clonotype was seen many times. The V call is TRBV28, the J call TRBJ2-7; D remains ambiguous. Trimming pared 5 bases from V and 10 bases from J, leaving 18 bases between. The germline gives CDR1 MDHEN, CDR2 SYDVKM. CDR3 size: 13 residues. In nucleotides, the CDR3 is TGTGCCAGCAGTCCCGGTTTCCCTCGTCGACAGTACTTC. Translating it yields CASSPGFPRRQYF.

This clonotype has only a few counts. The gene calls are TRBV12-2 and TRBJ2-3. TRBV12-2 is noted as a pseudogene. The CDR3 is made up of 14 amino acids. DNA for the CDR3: TGTGCAAGTCGCTTAAGGAGCGAGGCAGATACGCAGTATTTT. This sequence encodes CASRLRSEADTQYF.

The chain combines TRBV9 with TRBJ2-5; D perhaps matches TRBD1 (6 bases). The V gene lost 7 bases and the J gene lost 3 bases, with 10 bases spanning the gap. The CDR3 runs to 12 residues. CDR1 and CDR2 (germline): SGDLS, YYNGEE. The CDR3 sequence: CASSSGEETQYF. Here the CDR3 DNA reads TGTGCCAGCTCTTCAGGGGAAGAGACCCAGTACTTC.

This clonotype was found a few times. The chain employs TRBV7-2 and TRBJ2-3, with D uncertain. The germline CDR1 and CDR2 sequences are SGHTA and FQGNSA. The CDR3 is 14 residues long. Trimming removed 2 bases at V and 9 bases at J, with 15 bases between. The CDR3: CASSLLSTEPTQYF. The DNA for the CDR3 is TGTGCCAGCAGCTTATTAAGTACGGAGCCGACGCAGTATTTT.